The 11 T cell receptor beta chains below were found in one sample sequenced in a study of blood T cell repertoires in COVID-19. Profiled with immunoSEQ multiplex PCR; TCRdb holds only in-frame clones, not every one. The sample shows 300,000 to 350,000 clones, around 89% of them seen only once. Material for sequencing was peripheral blood. Receptors originate from a woman aged 40 to 49 with COVID-19, enrolled during active disease.

The chain carries TRBV7-9 and TRBJ2-5; D might be TRBD2 (5 bases). The germline CDR1 and CDR2 sequences are SEHNR and FQNEAQ (reference sequence). This CDR3 region has 15 residues. V was pared by 5 bases and J by 5 bases, with 18 bases between. CDR3 loop: CASSRIGEGRETQYF. CDR3 in DNA: TGTGCCAGCAGCCGTATCGGAGAGGGCCGTGAGACCCAGTACTTC.

This chain joins TRBV20-1 and TRBJ1-5, with D hard to call. The germline V and J ends were trimmed by 3 bases and 5 bases, with 11 bases remaining between them. Per the germline V gene, CDR1 is DFQATT and CDR2 is SNEGSKA (reference sequence). The CDR3 has 13 amino acids. CDR3 bases: TGCAGTGCTAGTTATAGGAGGTATCAGCCCCAGCATTTT. Its translation is CSASYRRYQPQHF.

For the CDR3, the DNA is TGTGCCAGCAGCCCCCAGACAGGGGTCTGGGGCGAGCAGTACTTC. Translated: CASSPQTGVWGEQYF. V is TRBV7-2 and J is TRBJ2-7; 8 bases are a match to TRBD1. The junction had 12 bases not matched to a gene; V was cut back by 5 bases and J by 6 bases. The CDR3 has 15 residues. Germline-derived CDR1 and CDR2 are SGHTA and FQGNSA.

This clone was observed a single time. The gene calls are TRBV5-1 and TRBJ2-5, with 10 bases that match TRBD1. Looked up from germline, CDR1 is SGHRS and CDR2 is YFSETQ. Trimming at V came to 0 bases and at J to 4 bases, leaving 9 bases not matched to a gene. This CDR3 is 17 amino acids long. CDR3 sequence: CASSLVIGTGDGETQYF. In DNA, the CDR3 is TGCGCCAGCAGCTTGGTAATAGGGACAGGGGACGGAGAGACCCAGTACTTC.

The chain carries TRBV7-2 and TRBJ1-3; no clear D gene. The germline V and J ends were trimmed by 2 bases and 0 bases, with 11 bases remaining between them. This CDR3 spans 16 amino acids. Looked up from germline, CDR1 is SGHTA and CDR2 is FQGNSA. The CDR3 reads CASSLWQLNSGNTIYF. The CDR3, as DNA: TGTGCCAGCAGCTTATGGCAGTTAAACTCTGGAAACACCATATATTTT.

The chain employs TRBV2 and TRBJ1-5, with D uncertain. V lost 4 bases, J lost 5 bases, and 12 bases lay in between. Germline V gene sequence: CDR1 SNHLY, CDR2 FYNNEI. This CDR3 has 14 amino acids. The CDR3 DNA reads as TGTGCCAGCAGTGGCCGGGTCGGGGATCAGCCCCAGCATTTT. Translating it yields CASSGRVGDQPQHF.

This chain uses TRBV10-3 with TRBJ2-1, with D perhaps matching TRBD2 (6 bases). Trimming removed 6 bases from V and 7 bases from J, with 10 bases in between. The CDR3 totals 12 residues. From germline, CDR1 is ENHRY and CDR2 SYGVKD. The CDR3 spells CAISAGGNEQFF. CDR3 coding DNA: TGTGCCATCAGCGCAGGAGGGAATGAGCAGTTCTTC.

CDR3 sequence (DNA): TGTGCCAGCAGCTTCCGTAAGGCCGGGACAGGGGATGAAAAACTGTTTTTT. It yields the protein CASSFRKAGTGDEKLFF. The chain recombines TRBV7-8 with TRBJ1-4; 10 nucleotides agree with TRBD1. The CDR3 length is 17 residues. Per germline, CDR1 SGHVS and CDR2 FQNEAQ. J gave up 6 bases and V 3 bases, and 10 bases lay outside the gene matches.

The V call is TRBV20-1, the J call TRBJ2-1; 9 nucleotides align to TRBD2. This CDR3 is built from 14 residues. V lost 3 bases, J lost 8 bases, and 8 bases stayed unmatched. The V gene's germline CDR1 is DFQATT and CDR2 SNEGSKA (reference sequence). The CDR3 nucleotides are TGCAGTGCTAGTCGGCGGGAGGGGCACGATGAGCAGTTCTTC. It yields the protein CSASRREGHDEQFF.

In DNA, the CDR3 is TGTGCCAGCGCCCAAGCTGCTGGAAACACCATATATTTT. It yields the protein CASAQAAGNTIYF. This chain joins TRBV12-3 or TRBV12-4 and TRBJ1-3; D not resolved. With 8 bases removed from V and 2 bases from J, the gap between germline ends came to 10 bases. CDR3 size: 13 residues.

The chain links TRBV12-5 to TRBJ1-5, with D perhaps matching TRBD1 (5 bases). V lost 6 bases to trimming and J lost 0 bases, with 6 bases between them. This CDR3 is built from 13 residues. Germline V lookup: CDR1 LGHNT, CDR2 FRNRAP. CDR3 amino acids: CASGRDSNQPQHF. CDR3 DNA sequence: TGTGCTAGTGGCAGGGATAGCAATCAGCCCCAGCATTTT.